This paragraph reports one T cell receptor (beta chain). This specimen comes from a study of T cell clones after liver transplantation. The method was immunoSEQ multiplex PCR; TCRdb's version includes in-frame clones alone and lacks a portion of them. Among over 50,000 clones, 84% were seen once, and the ten largest hold 7.5% to 10%. Trimming took 3 bases from V and 4 from J; bases not matched to a gene: 13. The germline CDR1 and CDR2 sequences are SGHRS and YFSETQ. The CDR3 has 17 residues. Sequencing used CD4+ T cells from blood, obtained before liver transplant. This rearrangement joins TRBV5-1 to TRBJ1-3, with 7 bases lining up with TRBD1. This receptor was taken from a human donor who received a liver transplant. The CDR3 region is CASSYYRQGSSGNTIYF. CDR3 nucleotides: TGCGCCAGCAGCTACTATAGACAGGGCAGCTCGGGAAACACCATATATTTT.